This TCR beta chain was captured by sequencing in a study of beta chain features in type 1 diabetes. The whole isolated RNA underwent reverse transcription, so sequencing captured expressed TCRB transcripts. Repertoires were generated with immunoSEQ multiplex PCR, while TCRdb's copy carries only in-frame clones and drops some. Among 810,000 or so clones listed, roughly 15% were seen once. Central memory, naive, regulatory and stem cell-like memory CD4+ cells were sorted by CD45RO/CCR7/CD25/CD127/CD95/CD27. Sort purity for all populations was recorded as exceeding 98%. This CDR3 is 13 amino acids long. The V end was cut by 6 bases, the J end by 5 bases, with 13 bases between. Looked up from germline, CDR1 is MDHEN and CDR2 is SYDVKM.

Sequencing used naive CD4+ T cells from blood. The chain recombines TRBV28 with TRBJ1-1; D is unresolved. The TCR was taken from a woman between 18 and 29 years old in good health. The CDR3: CASRPNPGTEAFF. The CDR3 DNA is TGTGCCAGCAGACCTAATCCGGGAACTGAAGCTTTCTTT.